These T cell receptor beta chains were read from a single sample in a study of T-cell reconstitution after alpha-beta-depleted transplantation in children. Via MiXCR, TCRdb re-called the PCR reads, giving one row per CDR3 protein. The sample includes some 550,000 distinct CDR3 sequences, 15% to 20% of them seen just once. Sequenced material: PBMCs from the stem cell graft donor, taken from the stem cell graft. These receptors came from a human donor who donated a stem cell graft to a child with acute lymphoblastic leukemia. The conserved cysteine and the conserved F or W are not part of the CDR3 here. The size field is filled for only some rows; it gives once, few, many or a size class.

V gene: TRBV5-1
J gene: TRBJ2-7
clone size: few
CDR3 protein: ASSGGEGLGRAYEQY

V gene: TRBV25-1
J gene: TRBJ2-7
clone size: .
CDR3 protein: ASSAWTGDSYEQY

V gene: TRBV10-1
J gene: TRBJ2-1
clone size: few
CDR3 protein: ASSGGTLSYNEQF

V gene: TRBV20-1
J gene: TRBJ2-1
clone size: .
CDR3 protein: SARGAGGTNRNEQF

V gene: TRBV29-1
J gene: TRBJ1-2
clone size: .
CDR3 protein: SVDQGPARGYT

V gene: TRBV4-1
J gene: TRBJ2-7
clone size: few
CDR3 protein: ASSPQQGNPYEQY

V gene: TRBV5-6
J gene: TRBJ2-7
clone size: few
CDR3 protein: ASSSGLAGVLYEQY

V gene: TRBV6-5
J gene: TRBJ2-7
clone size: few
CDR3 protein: ASSYSAGVWEEQY

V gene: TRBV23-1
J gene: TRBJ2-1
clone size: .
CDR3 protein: ASHYRGGRGTSGRAPENEQF

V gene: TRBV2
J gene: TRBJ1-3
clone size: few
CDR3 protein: ASTGTGDFSSGNTIY